The entry below describes one T cell receptor beta chain. Its matching antigen is unknown. The ends lost 4 bases at V and 10 bases at J; junction bases unmatched: 9. This CDR3 has 14 residues. Germline V lookup: CDR1 LGHNA, CDR2 YNFKEQ. The data stem from a study of beta chain features in type 1 diabetes. Findings of the study overall: Shortening of TCRB CDR3s, moderate but significant, appeared in all four CD4+ subsets of Type 1 diabetes patients.

The study reverse transcribed the entire isolated RNA, so it sequenced expressed TCRB transcripts. Libraries were prepared by immunoSEQ multiplex PCR; TCRdb keeps only in-frame clonotypes and omits some of them. The sample comprises 50,000 to 55,000 clones, roughly 63% of which are singletons, and around 0.29% rests with the top ten. The sequence came from a woman between 25 and 40 years old with type 1 diabetes. Sequencing was performed on stem cell memory CD4+ T cells from blood. This chain joins TRBV4-2 and TRBJ1-4; TRBD1 matches at 7 bases. The CDR3 nucleotides are TGTGCCAGCAGCCCTGACAGGGAAGTTGGAAAACTGTTTTTT. It translates to CASSPDREVGKLFF.